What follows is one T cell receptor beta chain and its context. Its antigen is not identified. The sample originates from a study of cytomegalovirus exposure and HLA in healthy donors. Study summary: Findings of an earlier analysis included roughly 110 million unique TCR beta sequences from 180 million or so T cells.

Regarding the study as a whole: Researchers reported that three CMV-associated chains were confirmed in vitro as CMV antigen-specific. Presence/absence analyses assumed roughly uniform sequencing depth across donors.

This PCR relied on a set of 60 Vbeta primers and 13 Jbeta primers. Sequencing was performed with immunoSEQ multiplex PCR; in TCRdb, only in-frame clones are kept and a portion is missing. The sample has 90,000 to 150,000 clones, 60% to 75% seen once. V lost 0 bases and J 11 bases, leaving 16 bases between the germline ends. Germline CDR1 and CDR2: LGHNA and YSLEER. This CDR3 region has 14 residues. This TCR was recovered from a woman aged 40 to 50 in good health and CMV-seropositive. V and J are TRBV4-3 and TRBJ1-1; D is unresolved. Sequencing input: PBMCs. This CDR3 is CASSQDTGSPGAFF. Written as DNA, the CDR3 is TGCGCCAGCAGCCAAGATACGGGGTCCCCGGGGGCTTTCTTT.